This T cell receptor (beta chain) came from a study of cytomegalovirus exposure and HLA in healthy donors. Study-wide findings and caveats: Highly shared variants forming one cluster were likely a sequencing artifact. A later analysis reportedly found fewer N-insertions in an Asian-associated ancestry cluster than the roughly 730-donor mean. The investigators catalogued 150 to 200 TCR beta chains as cytomegalovirus-associated.

This CDR3 is 15 amino acids long. Germline V gives CDR1 SGHAT, CDR2 FQNNGV. V trimming: 5 bases; J trimming: 4 bases; junction bases outside the gene matches: 8. Concerning this clone itself: Its antigen remains unidentified.

Despite likely unrecorded immune exposures, the donors were nominally healthy at the time of sampling. Researchers ran the PCR with 60 Vbeta and 13 Jbeta primers. The table came from immunoSEQ multiplex PCR; TCRdb's copy has only in-frame clones and leaves some out. The repertoire consists of approximately 150,000 clones, with about 80% occurring once and the leading ten covering 1.9%. The sample consisted of PBMCs. The rearrangement joins TRBV11-2 to TRBJ2-3; 8 nucleotides align to TRBD1. The TCR comes from a woman aged 40 to 50 in good health and CMV-seronegative. The CDR3 is CASSPIRGRPDTQYF. As DNA, the CDR3 is TGTGCCAGCAGCCCAATCAGGGGGCGCCCAGATACGCAGTATTTT.